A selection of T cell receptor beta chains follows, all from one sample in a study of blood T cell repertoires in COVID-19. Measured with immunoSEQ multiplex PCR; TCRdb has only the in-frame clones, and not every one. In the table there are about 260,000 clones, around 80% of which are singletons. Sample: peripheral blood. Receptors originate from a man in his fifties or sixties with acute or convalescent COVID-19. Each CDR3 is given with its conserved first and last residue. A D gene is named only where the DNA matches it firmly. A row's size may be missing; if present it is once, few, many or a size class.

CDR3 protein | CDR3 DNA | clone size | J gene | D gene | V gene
CSAGVGQARYF | TGCAGTGCTGGGGTGGGGCAGGCGCGGTACTTC | . | TRBJ2-7 | . | TRBV20-1
CASSMTRVTGNTIYF | TGTGCCAGCAGTATGACCAGGGTCACTGGAAACACCATATATTTT | . | TRBJ1-3 | . | TRBV6-6
CASSLVPGSEQFF | TGTGCCAGCAGCTTAGTTCCAGGGTCTGAGCAGTTCTTC | . | TRBJ2-1 | . | TRBV7-9
CATSRAPSGDGYTF | TGTGCCACCAGCAGAGCCCCTTCGGGGGACGGCTACACCTTC | . | TRBJ1-2 | . | TRBV15
CASRPGVAGNTIYF | TGTGCCAGCAGGCCAGGGGTGGCTGGAAACACCATATATTTT | . | TRBJ1-3 | . | TRBV7-2
CSVGRGGGTGELFF | TGCAGCGTTGGGAGGGGCGGGGGCACCGGGGAGCTGTTTTTT | . | TRBJ2-2 | TRBD2 | TRBV29-1
CAISLRQGQGFYGYTF | TGTGCCATCAGTTTGAGACAGGGCCAGGGATTCTATGGCTACACCTTC | . | TRBJ1-2 | TRBD1 | TRBV10-3
CATSRDAAGGPGDTQYF | TGTGCCACCAGCAGAGACGCAGCGGGGGGGCCGGGAGATACGCAGTATTTT | . | TRBJ2-3 | TRBD2 | TRBV15
CASSLERPTDTQYF | TGTGCCAGCAGTCTCGAGAGGCCCACAGATACGCAGTATTTT | . | TRBJ2-3 | . | TRBV5-4
CASALSANTGELFF | TGTGCCAGTGCCTTAAGCGCGAACACCGGGGAGCTGTTTTTT | . | TRBJ2-2 | . | TRBV19
CSASPEGARQPQHF | TGCAGTGCTAGTCCCGAGGGGGCACGTCAGCCCCAGCATTTT | . | TRBJ1-5 | TRBD1 | TRBV20-1
CASSPWRPLRDEQYF | TGTGCCAGCAGCCCCTGGAGACCCCTCCGGGACGAGCAGTACTTC | few | TRBJ2-7 | . | TRBV7-3
CSVGSLSGNTIYF | TGCAGCGTTGGGTCACTCTCTGGAAACACCATATATTTT | . | TRBJ1-3 | . | TRBV29-1
CASSQAAAYEQYF | TGTGCCAGCAGTCAAGCGGCAGCCTACGAGCAGTACTTC | . | TRBJ2-7 | . | TRBV2
CASSPWGQGMNEQYF | TGTGCTAGCAGCCCCTGGGGACAGGGGATGAACGAGCAGTACTTC | . | TRBJ2-7 | TRBD1 | TRBV7-7
CASSLSGTVGSPLHF | TGTGCCAGCAGCTTGTCCGGGACAGTCGGCTCACCCCTCCACTTT | once | TRBJ1-6 | TRBD1 | TRBV5-5
CASSLSGQGTSPLHF | TGTGCCAGCAGTTTATCAGGGCAGGGGACTTCACCCCTCCACTTT | few | TRBJ1-6 | . | TRBV27
CASIRGNTEAFF | TGTGCCAGCATCCGGGGGAACACTGAAGCTTTCTTT | . | TRBJ1-1 | . | TRBV6-5
CASGRMSGELFF | TGTGCCAGTGGCAGGATGTCCGGGGAGCTGTTTTTT | . | TRBJ2-2 | . | TRBV19
CASSPRTGLRLSNEKLFF | TGTGCCAGCAGTCCCCGGACAGGGTTGAGGTTATCTAATGAAAAACTGTTTTTT | . | TRBJ1-4 | TRBD1 | TRBV6-6
CASTPNPYNEQFF | TGTGCCAGCACCCCTAACCCCTACAATGAGCAGTTCTTC | . | TRBJ2-1 | . | TRBV28
CASCQLRDSISYEQYF | TGCGCCAGCTGTCAACTCCGGGACTCCATCTCCTACGAGCAGTACTTC | once | TRBJ2-7 | . | TRBV23-1
CASSGGDSYEQYF | TGCGCCAGCAGCGGAGGGGACAGTTACGAGCAGTACTTC | . | TRBJ2-7 | . | TRBV5-1
CSASDGVVGYTF | TGCAGTGCTAGTGACGGGGTGGTAGGCTACACCTTC | . | TRBJ1-2 | . | TRBV20-1
CASNPGGAGQPQHF | TGTGCCAGCAACCCGGGGGGGGCAGGCCAGCCCCAGCATTTT | . | TRBJ1-5 | . | TRBV6-5
CASSIATGSWNEQFF | TGTGCCAGTAGTATAGCGACAGGGTCTTGGAATGAGCAGTTCTTC | . | TRBJ2-1 | TRBD1 | TRBV19
CASSLQGWNTEAFF | TGTGCCAGCAGTTTACAGGGTTGGAACACTGAAGCTTTCTTT | few | TRBJ1-1 | . | TRBV27
CASRVAVQTREQYF | TGTGCCAGCAGGGTTGCGGTCCAGACTCGAGAGCAGTACTTC | . | TRBJ2-7 | . | TRBV2
CASSAIAGGPVTDTQYF | TGTGCCAGCAGTGCGATAGCGGGGGGGCCAGTCACAGATACGCAGTATTTT | . | TRBJ2-3 | TRBD2 | TRBV6-1